The clone carrying this TCR beta chain was picked up a small number of times. The data originate from a study of blood T cell repertoires in COVID-19. As for the study in general: PBMCs, B-cell-depleted T cells, or T cells provided the cDNA or gDNA that made up the material.

This CDR3 comprises 15 residues. Trimming took 4 bases from V and 5 from J; bases not matched to a gene: 8. CDR1 SGHTA and CDR2 FQGNSA come from the germline V gene. The method was immunoSEQ multiplex PCR; TCRdb's version includes in-frame clones alone and lacks a portion of them. The sample shows approximately 350,000 clones, around 87% of them seen only once. The specimen sequenced was PBMCs or T cells enriched from blood (not recorded which). The V gene is TRBV7-2, the J gene TRBJ2-3, with 8 bases aligning to TRBD2. This receptor was obtained from a man between 18 and 35 years old who had recovered from COVID-19. CDR3 sequence: CASSSPAGVKDTQYF. In DNA form, the CDR3 reads TGTGCCAGCAGCTCTCCAGCGGGAGTCAAAGATACGCAGTATTTT.